One TCR beta chain is described in this entry. The antigen is unknown. Germline V gives CDR1 SGHTA, CDR2 FQGNSA. V was pared by 2 bases and J by 0 bases, with 14 bases between. The CDR3 has 18 residues. The source of the sample is a study of regulatory T cells in long-lasting Graves disease. About the research overall: Patients with persistent Graves' disease had over 5 years of antithyroid drugs and persistent TSH receptor antibodies. Study-wide findings and caveats: Lower TCR diversity was seen in persistent Graves' patients than in newly diagnosed ones. TRBV28, TRBJ1-2 and TRBJ2-5 were segments that persistent disease favored.

Indicated time point: persistent/refractory GD, antithyroid drugs over 5 years with positive TRAb. After RNA was extracted from PBMCs, the TCR library was made from it. Graves' disease diagnoses followed American Thyroid Association guidelines. Investigators prepared the TCR beta libraries by applying iRepertoire HTBI primers and Arm-PCR of CDR3 regions. TCRdb redid the calling of the multiplex PCR reads with MiXCR, one entry per CDR3 protein. This table has 700,000 or so distinct CDR3 sequences, 25% to 35% appearing once. The sequence was collected from a female donor with Graves disease. Specimen: peripheral blood mononuclear cells (PBMCs), collected when the disease was refractory, from a patient treated with antithyroid drugs. The chain carries TRBV7-2 and TRBJ1-6, with D uncertain. The CDR3 spells CASSLYQADSSYNSPLHF. Written as DNA, the CDR3 is TGTGCCAGCAGCTTATACCAGGCCGATAGCTCCTATAATTCACCCCTCCACTTT. Together with reference TRBV7-2 and TRBJ1-6, the CDR3 gives the full variable domain: GAGVSQSPSNKVTEKGKDVELRCDPISGHTALYWYRQSLGQGLEFLIYFQGNSAPDKSGLPSDRFSAERTGGSVSTLTIQRTQQEDSAVYLCASSLYQADSSYNSPLHFGNGTRLTVT.